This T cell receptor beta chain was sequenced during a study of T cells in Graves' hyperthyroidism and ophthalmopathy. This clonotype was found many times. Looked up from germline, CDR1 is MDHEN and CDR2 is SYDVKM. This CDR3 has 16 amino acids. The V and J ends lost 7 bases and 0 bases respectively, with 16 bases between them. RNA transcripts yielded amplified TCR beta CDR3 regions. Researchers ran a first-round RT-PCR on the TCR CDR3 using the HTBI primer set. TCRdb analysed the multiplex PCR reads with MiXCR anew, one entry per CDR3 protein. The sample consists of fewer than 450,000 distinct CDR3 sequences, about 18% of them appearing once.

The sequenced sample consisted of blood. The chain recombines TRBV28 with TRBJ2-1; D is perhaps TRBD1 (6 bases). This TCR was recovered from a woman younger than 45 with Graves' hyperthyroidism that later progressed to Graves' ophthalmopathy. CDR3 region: CASTTQGRYSYNEQFF. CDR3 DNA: TGTGCCAGCACCACACAGGGCCGTTACTCCTACAATGAGCAGTTCTTC.